These 28 T cell receptor beta chains were all obtained from the same sample, sequenced in a study of T cell repertoires in cytomegalovirus infection. TCRdb called the reads again in MiXCR, with one record for every CDR3 protein. The top ten clones hold over 13% of a sample with 900,000 to 950,000 distinct CDR3 sequences, 31% of them seen once. No antigen has been identified for these receptors. Source: cultured CD8+ T cells from PBMCs, taken from culture after CMV antigen stimulation. Receptors were obtained from a human donor in good health (CMV status not recorded). Some clones in this sample may be carry-over from other donors' samples.

As concerns this clonotype: A much larger clone differs by one base, so this may be a read error. The chain combines TRBV7-6 with TRBJ2-5; 8 bases fit TRBD1. The CDR3 has 16 amino acids. Germline V gene data show CDR1 as SGHVS and CDR2 as FNYEAQ. Losses at the gene ends were 2 bases for V and 5 bases for J; bases not matched to a gene: 10. For the CDR3, the DNA is TGTGCCAGCAGCTTATGGACTTGGACAGGGCGGGAGACCCAGTACTTC. Translating gives CASSLWTWTGRETQYF.

The V gene is TRBV13, the J gene TRBJ2-7, with TRBD1 as a possible D gene (6 bases). The CDR3 has 16 residues. V lost 5 bases and J lost 4, with 21 bases in between. Germline V gene data show CDR1 as PRHDT and CDR2 as FYEKMQ (reference sequence). In nucleotides, the CDR3 is TGTGCCAGCAGCATAGCCCAGGCCGGACAGACTTACGAGCAGTACTTC. Translated, it gives CASSIAQAGQTYEQYF.

This chain connects TRBV2 to TRBJ2-2; 10 bases fit TRBD1. Losses at the gene ends were 6 bases for V and 5 bases for J; bases not matched to a gene: 9. The CDR3 loop spans 16 amino acids. Germline values: CDR1 SNHLY, CDR2 FYNNEI. The CDR3 protein is CASRDVLGQGTGELFF. CDR3 sequence (DNA): TGTGCCAGCAGAGATGTGTTGGGACAGGGGACCGGGGAGCTGTTTTTT.

The V and J genes are TRBV28 and TRBJ2-7; D remains ambiguous. The germline CDR1 and CDR2 sequences are MDHEN and SYDVKM. CDR3 length: 14 amino acids. Trimming shortened V by 3 bases and J by 4 bases, and 13 bases separated the two germline ends. The CDR3: CASSFRQVGYEQYV. The CDR3 nucleotides are TGTGCCAGCAGTTTTCGGCAGGTCGGATACGAGCAGTACGTC.

This clonotype was picked up a small number of times. The chain uses TRBV12-3 or TRBV12-4 and TRBJ1-5, with D possibly being TRBD1 (5 bases). CDR3 length equals 18 residues. With 5 bases removed from V and 0 bases from J, the gap between germline ends came to 20 bases. CDR3 sequence: CASSPPSSQGFSNQPQHF. The DNA of the CDR3 is TGTGCCAGCAGTCCACCTAGTTCCCAGGGATTTAGCAATCAGCCCCAGCATTTT.

V and J are TRBV2 and TRBJ2-3, with TRBD2 matching over 8 bases. Trimming took 3 bases from V and 0 from J; bases not matched to a gene: 11. The V gene's germline CDR1 is SNHLY and CDR2 FYNNEI. The CDR3 has 18 residues. CDR3 bases: TGTGCCAGCAGTGATGTGGCGGGGGGCCTTGCTAGCACAGATACGCAGTATTTT. It encodes CASSDVAGGLASTDTQYF. Full variable domain (rest looked up from reference TRBV2 and TRBJ2-3): EPEVTQTPSHQVTQMGQEVILRCVPISNHLYFYWYRQILGQKVEFLVSFYNNEISEKSEIFDDQFSVERPDGSNFTLKIRSTKLEDSAMYFCASSDVAGGLASTDTQYFGPGTRLTVL.

This clonotype was counted ten times or more. The chain carries TRBV7-6 and TRBJ2-3, with TRBD2 matching 12 bases. CDR3 length: 20 residues. CDR1 is SGHVS and CDR2 is FNYEAQ in the germline V gene. The ends lost 1 base at V and 1 base at J; junction bases unmatched: 12. DNA for the CDR3: TGTGCCAGCAGCTTAGTATATTCTAGCGGGGGGGCCTCGGGCACAGATACGCAGTATTTT. This sequence encodes CASSLVYSSGGASGTDTQYF.

The chain is built from TRBV7-9 and TRBJ1-4; TRBD1 aligns across 7 bases. CDR3 length: 15 residues. V lost 2 bases to trimming and J lost 4 bases; unmatched junction nucleotides: 4. Germline V gene lookup returns CDR1 SEHNR and CDR2 FQNEAQ (reference sequence). CDR3 protein: CASSLRGQINEKLFF. The CDR3 nucleotides read TGTGCCAGCAGCTTAAGGGGGCAGATTAATGAAAAACTGTTTTTT.

There are a few counts of this clonotype. V is TRBV7-2 and J is TRBJ2-2, with 8 positions matching TRBD1. The length of the CDR3 is 16 residues. The V segment lost 8 bases and the J segment 1 base; nucleotides outside the gene matches: 9. Germline lookup yields CDR1 SGHTA and CDR2 FQGNSA. The CDR3 is CASFPLGQGNTGELFF. The DNA for the CDR3 is TGTGCCAGCTTCCCCCTTGGACAGGGGAACACCGGGGAGCTGTTTTTT.

The genes are TRBV27 and TRBJ1-1, with D perhaps matching TRBD1 (6 bases). Between the trimmed V and J ends, which lost 5 bases and 1 base, there was a span of 11 bases. Germline V lookup: CDR1 MNHEY, CDR2 SMNVEV (reference sequence). The CDR3 has 14 amino acids. CDR3 sequence: CASSPGVTNTEAFF. The CDR3 region has the DNA TGTGCCAGCAGTCCAGGGGTCACGAACACTGAAGCTTTCTTT.

This clonotype was seen a handful of times. The V call is TRBV7-8, the J call TRBJ2-7; D perhaps matches TRBD1 (5 bases). Germline lookup yields CDR1 SGHVS and CDR2 FQNEAQ. The CDR3 has 11 amino acids. The V end lost 8 bases, the J end lost 3 bases, and 8 bases lay between the germline ends. The CDR3 bases are TGTGCCAGCTTCGACAGCTACGAGCAGTACTTC. Protein: CASFDSYEQYF.

This chain joins TRBV7-9 and TRBJ2-1, with D perhaps being TRBD1 or TRBD2 (5 bases each). The CDR3 has 15 residues. The germline gives CDR1 SEHNR, CDR2 FQNEAQ (reference sequence). Trimming removed 4 bases from V and 4 bases from J, with 14 bases in between. This CDR3 reads CASSSARDGYNEQFF. The CDR3 coding sequence is TGTGCCAGCAGCTCTGCCCGGGACGGATACAATGAGCAGTTCTTC. Full variable domain (outside the CDR3, taken from reference TRBV7-9 and TRBJ2-1): DTGVSQNPRHKITKRGQNVTFRCDPISEHNRLYWYRQTLGQGPEFLTYFQNEAQLEKSRLLSDRFSAERPKGSFSTLEIQRTEQGDSAMYLCASSSARDGYNEQFFGPGTRLTVL.

The chain uses TRBV5-6 and TRBJ2-7, with D uncertain. The V gene lost 5 bases and the J gene lost 3 bases, with 6 bases spanning the gap. The CDR3 covers 11 residues. In germline, CDR1 is SGHDT, CDR2 YYEEEE. Written as DNA, the CDR3 is TGTGCCAGCAGGAGGTTCTACGAGCAGTACTTC. Translating it yields CASRRFYEQYF.

The chain joins TRBV24-1 to TRBJ2-5; D is possibly TRBD1 (6 bases). The CDR3 consists of 16 residues. Deletions cut 1 base from V and 0 bases from J, with 11 bases between. Germline V gives CDR1 KGHDR, CDR2 SFDVKD. The CDR3 loop is CATSDFRDTHQETQYF. In DNA, the CDR3 is TGTGCCACCAGTGATTTCCGGGACACACACCAAGAGACCCAGTACTTC.

This clonotype is a singleton in its sample. CDR3 loop: CSASGARDEQYF. CDR3 DNA sequence: TGCAGTGCTAGCGGGGCGAGGGACGAGCAGTACTTC. The V call is TRBV20-1, the J call TRBJ2-7; D assignment may be TRBD1 or TRBD2 (5 bases each). V lost 3 bases to trimming and J lost 5 bases, with 11 bases between them. The CDR3 runs to 12 residues. Germline V gene sequence: CDR1 DFQATT, CDR2 SNEGSKA (reference sequence).

The chain links TRBV5-6 to TRBJ2-1, with TRBD2 matching 11 bases. The CDR3 is 18 amino acids. Trimming at V came to 0 bases and at J to 7 bases, leaving 12 bases not matched to a gene. The V gene's germline CDR1 is SGHDT and CDR2 YYEEEE. The CDR3 DNA is TGTGCCAGCAGCTTGGTAGGTCGACTGTCTAGCGGGGGGAATGAGCAGTTCTTC. It specifies CASSLVGRLSSGGNEQFF.

Many counts were recorded for this clonotype. The rearrangement uses TRBV7-6 and TRBJ2-1; 7 bases agree with TRBD2. Germline V CDR1 and CDR2: SGHVS, FNYEAQ. The V segment lost 5 bases and the J segment 9 bases; nucleotides outside the gene matches: 7. This CDR3 comprises 13 residues. The CDR3 region has the DNA TGTGCCAGCAGCATCGGGACTAACCCTGAGCAGTTCTTC. It encodes CASSIGTNPEQFF.

Only a few counts were recorded for this clonotype. The chain joins TRBV11-2 to TRBJ2-5, with D perhaps being TRBD1 or TRBD2 (5 bases each). The CDR3 contains 16 residues. Trimming removed 0 bases at V and 2 bases at J, with 13 bases between. Looked up from germline, CDR1 is SGHAT and CDR2 is FQNNGV. This CDR3 is CASSLEGSGLQETQYF. CDR3 coding DNA: TGTGCCAGCAGCTTAGAGGGATCGGGGCTTCAAGAGACCCAGTACTTC.

This clonotype has a handful of counts. The chain uses TRBV6-1 and TRBJ2-1, with a tentative D call TRBD1 (5 bases). Germline V lookup: CDR1 MNHNS, CDR2 SASEGT. Trimming shortened V by 3 bases and J by 2 bases, and 11 bases separated the two germline ends. This CDR3 comprises 15 residues. For the CDR3, the DNA is TGTGCCAGCAGTGATTGGTCAGGGCCCTACAATGAGCAGTTCTTC. Amino acids: CASSDWSGPYNEQFF.

This clonotype was seen a few times. The chain has TRBV19 and TRBJ2-1, with D uncertain. The CDR3 totals 13 residues. The germline V gene has CDR1 LNHDA and CDR2 SQIVND (reference sequence). V lost 1 base to trimming and J lost 8 bases, with 9 bases between them. CDR3 in amino acids: CASSIVDAHEQFF. DNA of the CDR3: TGTGCCAGTAGTATAGTAGATGCCCATGAGCAGTTCTTC.

On this clonotype: Germline and junction disagree at one end, which may indicate a read error. This rearrangement joins TRBV7-9 to TRBJ2-5; D may be TRBD2 (5 bases). The germline gives CDR1 SEHNR, CDR2 FQNEAQ (reference sequence). This CDR3 comprises 15 residues. The DNA of the CDR3 is TGTGCCAGCAGCTTAGCGTTAGAGGGAGCATCACGGTGGGACTTC. Its translation: CASSLALEGASRWDF.

This clonotype came up a few times. This chain joins TRBV7-6 and TRBJ2-1; 9 bases are shared with TRBD2. The CDR3 spans 15 residues. Trimming cost V 5 bases and J 9 bases; bases outside gene matches: 11. CDR1 and CDR2 (germline): SGHVS, FNYEAQ. CDR3 loop: CASSISGGQEGEQFF. For the CDR3, the DNA is TGTGCCAGCAGCATTAGCGGGGGCCAAGAGGGTGAGCAGTTCTTC.

This clonotype was picked up a small number of times. The chain joins TRBV2 to TRBJ2-7, with TRBD1 matching 7 bases. The germline CDR1 and CDR2 sequences are SNHLY and FYNNEI. The CDR3 is 14 amino acids. V shed 1 base and J 2 bases; nucleotides not matched to a gene: 2. As DNA, the CDR3 is TGTGCCAGCAGTGAAGGAACAGGGGCCTACGAGCAGTACGTC. The encoded protein is CASSEGTGAYEQYV.

This clonotype was detected ten times or more. The chain has TRBV20-1 and TRBJ2-1; D possibly corresponds to TRBD1 (6 bases). This CDR3 is 15 amino acids long. The germline V gene encodes CDR1 DFQATT and CDR2 SNEGSKA (reference sequence). The V and J ends lost 0 bases and 7 bases respectively, with 16 bases between them. CDR3 bases: TGCAGTGCTAGAGATGGGACAACATATGGGAATGAGCAGTTCTTC. This gives the protein CSARDGTTYGNEQFF.

The table lists this clonotype with a few counts. The chain uses TRBV7-6 and TRBJ1-6, with 8 bases lining up with TRBD1. In germline, CDR1 is SGHVS, CDR2 FNYEAQ. The CDR3 consists of 15 residues. V shed 4 bases and J 5 bases; nucleotides not matched to a gene: 4. CDR3 protein: CASSSRQGNNSPLHF. In DNA, the CDR3 is TGTGCCAGCAGCTCCCGACAGGGGAATAATTCACCCCTCCACTTT. Drawing the rest from reference TRBV7-6 and TRBJ1-6, the complete variable domain is GAGVSQSPRYKVTKRGQDVALRCDPISGHVSLYWYRQALGQGPEFLTYFNYEAQQDKSGLPNDRFSAERPEGSISTLTIQRTEQRDSAMYRCASSSRQGNNSPLHFGNGTRLTVT.

This clonotype was seen only a few times. The chain joins TRBV6-1 to TRBJ1-1; D gene ambiguous. This CDR3 contains 12 residues. V lost 8 bases, J lost 5 bases, and 12 bases lay in between. Germline values: CDR1 MNHNS, CDR2 SASEGT. CDR3 sequence: CASSDMSTEAFF. DNA for the CDR3: TGTGCCAGCTCCGACATGTCGACTGAAGCTTTCTTT.

This clonotype was observed at least ten times. The V and J genes are TRBV28 and TRBJ2-5, with a tentative D call TRBD2 (6 bases). The germline V and J ends were trimmed by 6 bases and 1 base, with 6 bases remaining between them. This CDR3 is 12 amino acids long. Germline CDR1 and CDR2: MDHEN and SYDVKM. The CDR3, as DNA: TGTGCCAGCAGCGGGAGCCAAGAGACCCAGTACTTC. It yields the protein CASSGSQETQYF.

This clonotype was picked up many times. As DNA, the CDR3 is TGTGCCAGCAGCTTAAGGGACAGGGGTGAGACTGAAGCTTTCTTT. Translating gives CASSLRDRGETEAFF. This rearrangement joins TRBV7-2 to TRBJ1-1, with 10 bases lining up with TRBD1. The CDR3 loop spans 15 amino acids. The germline V gene encodes CDR1 SGHTA and CDR2 FQGNSA. Germline trimming cut 2 bases from V and 5 bases from J; bases unmatched to any gene: 5.